Listed below are T cell receptor beta chains from one sample, sequenced in a study of blood T cell repertoires in COVID-19. TCRdb keeps only in-frame clones here, not all; method: immunoSEQ multiplex PCR. This repertoire shows roughly 180,000 clones, about 75% found once; its top ten account for roughly 9.4%. The specimen was peripheral blood. These TCRs come from a woman aged 45-65 years with active or convalescent COVID-19. The CDR3 runs from the conserved cysteine through the conserved F or W. A D gene is named only where the DNA matches it firmly. The size of a clone is reported for some rows only, either as once, few or many, or as a class for expanded clones.

cdr3_nt	cdr3_aa	d_call	clone_size	v_call	j_call
TGTGCCAGCAGTTACAGTGCGACGGGTTATAATTCACCCCTCCACTTT	CASSYSATGYNSPLHF	NA	NA	TRBV6-5	TRBJ1-6
TGCGCCAGCAGCCGAACCGACAGGCGCGACAATGAGCAGTTCTTC	CASSRTDRRDNEQFF	NA	NA	TRBV4-3	TRBJ2-1
TGCGCCAGCTCCTCGGGACAGCTGAACACTGAAGCTTTCTTT	CASSSGQLNTEAFF	TRBD1	NA	TRBV5-1	TRBJ1-1
TGTGCCAGCAGCCAAGTCTGGCGGGCCAAAGAGACCCAGTACTTC	CASSQVWRAKETQYF	NA	NA	TRBV3-1/TRBV3-2	TRBJ2-5
TGTGCCAGCCGCCCGGGGTCGATTGTGAGGGGGGGCGCGGGAGAGACCCAGTACTTC	CASRPGSIVRGGAGETQYF	NA	NA	TRBV7-8	TRBJ2-5
TGTGCCAGCAGCCCCGGACGGGGCACCGGGGAGCTGTTTTTT	CASSPGRGTGELFF	NA	NA	TRBV5-4	TRBJ2-2
TGTGCCAGCACCCGCGGACAGGATGCGTTTTACGAGCAGTACTTC	CASTRGQDAFYEQYF	TRBD1	NA	TRBV11-2	TRBJ2-7
TGTGCCAGCTCACCAAGCCTAGGCTCCTACAATGAGCAGTTCTTC	CASSPSLGSYNEQFF	NA	NA	TRBV18	TRBJ2-1
TGTGCCAGCAGCCCCACAGGGGGCGCCGGTAATGAAAAACTGTTTTTT	CASSPTGGAGNEKLFF	TRBD1	NA	TRBV2	TRBJ1-4
TGTGCCAGCAGACCCAGGGGAGATAATTCACCCCTCCACTTT	CASRPRGDNSPLHF	NA	once	TRBV27	TRBJ1-6
TGTGCCAGCAGCCGAGCGGGTGGTAACTACAATGAGCAGTTCTTC	CASSRAGGNYNEQFF	NA	NA	TRBV5-6	TRBJ2-1
TGCGCCAGCAGCACAGCCTCCTCTGGGGCCAACGTCCTGACTTTC	CASSTASSGANVLTF	NA	NA	TRBV10-2	TRBJ2-6
TGTGCCAGCAGTTACCGGGGTAGTAAGAGCAATCAGCCCCAGCATTTT	CASSYRGSKSNQPQHF	NA	NA	TRBV6-6	TRBJ1-5
TGTGCCATCAGCGAAAGCCTGCCGGGACAGGGAAGTAGCGGCTACACCTTC	CAISESLPGQGSSGYTF	TRBD1	NA	TRBV10-3	TRBJ1-2
TGTGCCTGGAGTGTGGGCCTCTCTGGAAACACCATATATTTT	CAWSVGLSGNTIYF	NA	NA	TRBV30	TRBJ1-3
TGTGCCAGCAGCTCAGGAGGGTGGGAGACCACTGAAGCTTTCTTT	CASSSGGWETTEAFF	NA	NA	TRBV7-3	TRBJ1-1
TGTGCCAGCAGTTGGCAGGGGGCGGATGGCTACACCTTC	CASSWQGADGYTF	TRBD1	NA	TRBV6-5	TRBJ1-2
TGTGCCAGCAGCTTTGCTAGGACTAGGCCAGATACGCAGTATTTT	CASSFARTRPDTQYF	TRBD2	NA	TRBV7-2	TRBJ2-3
TGCAGTGCTAGTCGACTAGGGGAGCGCGCCTCCCGCCCTTACAATGAGCAGTTCTTC	CSASRLGERASRPYNEQFF	NA	NA	TRBV20-1	TRBJ2-1
TGCAGCGCCGTTAAACAGGGGGCGGGATACACTGAAGCTTTCTTT	CSAVKQGAGYTEAFF	TRBD1	NA	TRBV29-1	TRBJ1-1
TGTGCCATCAGTGGAACAACAGGGGCCTACGAGCAGTACTTC	CAISGTTGAYEQYF	TRBD1	NA	TRBV10-3	TRBJ2-7
TGTGCCAGCAGTTCATCAGAAGGAGCGGTACCCCGCGAGCAGTACTTC	CASSSSEGAVPREQYF	NA	NA	TRBV25-1	TRBJ2-7
TGTGCCAGCAGTTTGAGACTAGCGGGAGGGCCCGGGGAGCTGTTTTTT	CASSLRLAGGPGELFF	TRBD2	NA	TRBV7-9	TRBJ2-2
TGTGCCAGCAGTTTACAGCGGGGATACAATGAGCAGTTCTTC	CASSLQRGYNEQFF	TRBD2	NA	TRBV27	TRBJ2-1
TGTGCCAGCAGCCGCAGGTCAGCGGGAGGGCAGCTCTACGAGCAGTACTTC	CASSRRSAGGQLYEQYF	TRBD2	NA	TRBV7-2	TRBJ2-7
TGTGCCAGCAGTTACTCCCTCGGGGAAGTTCCTGAAGCTTTCTTT	CASSYSLGEVPEAFF	NA	NA	TRBV6-2/TRBV6-3	TRBJ1-1
TGCGCCAGCAGTGATTACGGGACTAGCGAGAGCTCCTACGAGCAGTACTTC	CASSDYGTSESSYEQYF	TRBD2	NA	TRBV10-1	TRBJ2-7
TGTGCCAGCAGTGAGCTCACTAGCGGTAACACCGGGGAGCTGTTTTTT	CASSELTSGNTGELFF	TRBD2	NA	TRBV2	TRBJ2-2
TGTGCCAGCAGTGAGAAGTTGTGGGGCGCCCCCTACGAGCAGTACTTC	CASSEKLWGAPYEQYF	NA	NA	TRBV6-1	TRBJ2-7
TGTGCCAGTAGTTTCGGGGGTCGGGGCTATGGCTACACCTTC	CASSFGGRGYGYTF	NA	few	TRBV19	TRBJ1-2
TGTGCCAGCAGCTTGGGGCAGGGGGCGCTTGAGCAGTACTTC	CASSLGQGALEQYF	TRBD1	NA	TRBV7-2	TRBJ2-7
TGTGCCAGCAGCCCCCACAGGGCAAACACCGGGGAGCTGTTTTTT	CASSPHRANTGELFF	NA	NA	TRBV2	TRBJ2-2
TGTGCCAGCAGCTTGGCCCTCGGGGATTCACCCCTCCACTTT	CASSLALGDSPLHF	NA	NA	TRBV5-6	TRBJ1-6
TGTGCCAGCAGTCTTCAGGGTCAGTATGGCTACACCTTC	CASSLQGQYGYTF	NA	NA	TRBV27	TRBJ1-2
TGTGCCAGCAGGAGAGATAGCAATCAGCCCCAGCATTTT	CASRRDSNQPQHF	NA	NA	TRBV6-5	TRBJ1-5
TGTGCCAGCAGTGAAAGAATAGGGTCGGGGGAAAAACTGTTTTTT	CASSERIGSGEKLFF	NA	NA	TRBV6-1	TRBJ1-4
TGCAGTGCTCTACAGCCCTACGAGCAGTACTTC	CSALQPYEQYF	NA	NA	TRBV20-1	TRBJ2-7
TGTGCCAGTAGTACACAGGGGAATCAGCCCCAGCATTTT	CASSTQGNQPQHF	TRBD1	NA	TRBV19	TRBJ1-5
TGTGCCAGCAGTTTGGGACTAGCTTCTAGCACAGATACGCAGTATTTT	CASSLGLASSTDTQYF	TRBD2	NA	TRBV28	TRBJ2-3
TGTGCCAGCAGCCCCCATGCAGATACGCAGTATTTT	CASSPHADTQYF	NA	once	TRBV12-3/TRBV12-4	TRBJ2-3
TGTGCCTGGAGCGCGGGCCTAGCCAACTATGGCTACACCTTC	CAWSAGLANYGYTF	NA	NA	TRBV30	TRBJ1-2
TGTGCCAGTAGTTCGGACAGGGGACAGCCCCAGCATTTT	CASSSDRGQPQHF	TRBD1	NA	TRBV19	TRBJ1-5
TGTGCCAGCAGCCCAGCCGGGAGAGATGAGCAGTTCTTC	CASSPAGRDEQFF	NA	NA	TRBV7-8	TRBJ2-1
TGTGCCAGCAGCTTGTGGGGGGACAGACCTTATGGCTACACCTTC	CASSLWGDRPYGYTF	TRBD1	NA	TRBV5-6	TRBJ1-2
TGTGCCAGTAGTTCCTTCGGACAGGGTCGCTATGGCTACACCTTC	CASSSFGQGRYGYTF	TRBD1	NA	TRBV19	TRBJ1-2